This TCR beta chain emerged from a study of OX40 agonist ivuxolimab in advanced cancers. Sequencing used immunoSEQ multiplex PCR; TCRdb keeps in-frame clones, though not all of them. The sample records more than 20,000 clones, 70% to 80% being singletons. The CDR3 length is 18 residues. The V gene's germline CDR1 is MNHNS and CDR2 SASEGT. The trim removed 2 bases at V and 5 bases at J, leaving 18 bases unmatched. Here the sequenced sample was CD4+ or CD8+ T cells sorted from blood, taken in a trial of the OX40 agonist ivuxolimab. This sequence joins TRBV6-1 and TRBJ2-7; 7 positions match TRBD1. This TCR was sampled from an adult with an advanced solid tumor such as melanoma, head and neck, liver or kidney cancer. The CDR3 DNA is TGTGCCAGCAGTGAATGGGGGACAGACCACCAGTCACCCCACGAGCAGTACTTC. Amino acid sequence: CASSEWGTDHQSPHEQYF.